This entry is about one T cell receptor beta chain. The sample belongs to a study of T cell responses to AZD1222 COVID-19 vaccine. Produced via immunoSEQ multiplex PCR; TCRdb's table is partial and in-frame only. The data contain around 160,000 clones, about 88% of them singletons. CDR3 length: 15 amino acids. The V gene lost 6 bases and the J gene lost 0 bases, with 13 bases spanning the gap. Germline values: CDR1 MDHEN, CDR2 SYDVKM. The clonotype was recovered from an adult in good health. Sequences were derived from peripheral blood, sampled on day 0 of AZD1222 vaccination. The chain couples TRBV28 to TRBJ2-3, with D maybe TRBD1 (5 bases). CDR3 coding DNA: TGTGCCAGCAGGGGGCCGTTCCCTAGCACAGATACGCAGTATTTT. This gives the protein CASRGPFPSTDTQYF.